This TCR beta chain appears in the sequencing data of a study of OX40 agonist ivuxolimab in advanced cancers. Germline CDR1 and CDR2: MNHEY and SMNVEV (reference sequence). V was clipped by 2 bases and J by 5 bases, with 12 bases between them. This CDR3 spans 14 amino acids. Clones were read by immunoSEQ multiplex PCR, and TCRdb kept only the in-frame ones, dropping some. The sample carries some 66,000 clones, 85% recorded once. The input for sequencing was CD4+ or CD8+ T cells sorted from blood, taken in a trial of the OX40 agonist ivuxolimab. This receptor was identified in an adult with an advanced solid tumor such as melanoma, head and neck, liver or kidney cancer. J is TRBJ1-2 and V is TRBV27; D unclear. In DNA form, the CDR3 reads TGTGCCAGCAGTTTAACCCCCCGGGGTTATGGCTACACCTTC. As protein: CASSLTPRGYGYTF.